The rows below give T cell receptor beta chains drawn from one sample of a study of T cell responses to AZD1222 COVID-19 vaccine. This table comes from immunoSEQ multiplex PCR, and its TCRdb copy is limited to in-frame clones, with some not included. The sample lists 110,000 to 150,000 clones; 92% were seen once. The sample in question was peripheral blood, obtained on day 0 of AZD1222 vaccination. The receptors come from an adult in good health. Each CDR3 is given without its conserved first and last residue. The listing skips clone size in some rows; elsewhere it reads once, few, many or a size class.

TRBV3-1/TRBV3-2	TRBJ1-5	few	ASSLVGQPQH
TRBV6-5	TRBJ2-1	.	ASSSLVSSYNEQF
TRBV19	TRBJ2-3	.	ASSKMGFPEDTQY
TRBV30	TRBJ1-2	.	AWSLGQSYGYT
TRBV6-5	TRBJ1-3	once	ASSSYRGPGGNTIY
TRBV2	TRBJ1-5	.	ASSDRGGQPQH
TRBV12-2	TRBJ2-2	.	ASRLAPGPGELF
TRBV18	TRBJ2-2	.	ASSPPSGNLGGELF
TRBV14	TRBJ2-7	.	ASSRIDRGRYEQY
TRBV4-2	TRBJ1-1	.	ASSQALGFLNTEAF
TRBV10-3	TRBJ2-3	.	AIRQLAGGLPQDTQY
TRBV5-6	TRBJ2-1	.	ASSFPWGQGNYNEQF
TRBV6-4	TRBJ2-2	.	ASSDFGGASTGELF
TRBV25-1	TRBJ2-7	.	ASSDPSGTYEQY
TRBV15	TRBJ2-2	.	ATSRSTGELF
TRBV5-4	TRBJ1-1	.	ASSLNPRGFGTEAF
TRBV11-2	TRBJ1-6	.	ASSLDYSPLH
TRBV7-9	TRBJ2-6	once	ASSTRDPEANVLT
TRBV6-2/TRBV6-3	TRBJ2-7	.	ASSYLGFVEQY
TRBV10-3	TRBJ2-7	.	AISEGQGKYEQY
TRBV13	TRBJ2-7	.	ASSSQDEQY
TRBV7-9	TRBJ2-7	.	ASSSSSTGMSYEQY
TRBV7-8	TRBJ2-7	once	ASSLDSHEQY
TRBV5-4	TRBJ2-4	.	ASSLGGPTPKNIQY
TRBV19	TRBJ1-1	.	ASSLRVETEAF
TRBV18	TRBJ2-5	.	ASSPPRAEVQETQY
TRBV10-3	TRBJ2-7	.	AITSGSIDEQY
TRBV6-5	TRBJ1-1	.	ASSPQGLNTEAF
TRBV7-9	TRBJ1-3	.	ASSLRDGNTIY
TRBV28	TRBJ1-6	.	ASSFRGLGPAPLH
TRBV3-1/TRBV3-2	TRBJ1-4	.	ASSPGQSTNEKLF
TRBV14	TRBJ1-2	.	ASSQNLRQVPGYT
TRBV6-5	TRBJ1-1	.	ASSYGDRRNTEAF
TRBV6-1	TRBJ2-5	.	ASSEWAGGIKTQY
TRBV29-1	TRBJ2-6	.	SVEDRQAGANVLT